These 31 T cell receptor beta chains were sequenced from one sample in a study of T cells after posttransplantation cyclophosphamide. Assay used: immunoSEQ multiplex PCR; TCRdb lists only in-frame clones, some missing. The table lists 25,000 to 30,000 clones, with no singletons. Input material: PBMCs. The source of these receptors is a man between 45 and 60 years old in good health, CMV-negative, and a related stem cell transplant donor.

This clone was detected many times. This chain links TRBV28 with TRBJ2-7; 7 positions agree with TRBD1. In germline, CDR1 is MDHEN, CDR2 SYDVKM. V was clipped by 4 bases and J by 7 bases; unmatched bases: 10. This CDR3 comprises 14 residues. In DNA, the CDR3 is TGTGCCAGCAGTTCGTCAGGGGGAGTGAGGGAGCAGTACTTC. Its protein product is CASSSSGGVREQYF.

This clone showed up many times. The rearrangement links TRBV5-4 to TRBJ2-7; TRBD1 might be the D (6 bases). CDR1 is SGHNT and CDR2 is YYREEE in the germline V gene (reference sequence). The CDR3 loop spans 15 amino acids. V shed 3 bases and J shed 1 base, with 14 bases lying between them. DNA for the CDR3: TGTGCCAGCAGCTCACCCCCAGGGGCATCCTACGAGCAGTACTTC. Translating gives CASSSPPGASYEQYF.

This clone occurred many times. The chain joins TRBV7-2 to TRBJ2-1; TRBD1 matches at 8 bases. The CDR3 has 16 amino acids. Germline CDR1 and CDR2: SGHTA and FQGNSA. V was pared by 1 base and J by 7 bases, with 9 bases of the junction left unmatched. The CDR3 loop reads CASSLVVSGGRNEQFF. CDR3 coding DNA: TGTGCCAGCAGCTTAGTGGTGTCAGGGGGCAGGAATGAGCAGTTCTTC.

This clone has at least ten counts. The V call is TRBV28, the J call TRBJ1-5; D possibly corresponds to TRBD1 (6 bases). In germline, CDR1 is MDHEN, CDR2 SYDVKM. CDR3 length equals 15 residues. Trimming left V 5 bases short and J 5 bases short, with 16 bases between. The CDR3 nucleotides are TGTGCCAGCAGTACACCGGGCAGGGGTTATCAGCCCCAGCATTTT. Amino acids: CASSTPGRGYQPQHF.

This clone was observed at least ten times. The CDR3 protein is CASSSALEKLFF. The CDR3 DNA reads TGTGCCAGCAGCTCCGCACTGGAAAAACTGTTTTTT. This sequence joins TRBV5-5 and TRBJ1-4, with D hard to call. Trimming took off 3 bases at V and 8 bases at J, with 8 bases between the two ends. The CDR3 runs to 12 residues. The germline V gene encodes CDR1 SGHKS and CDR2 YYEKEE (reference sequence). Together with reference TRBV5-5 and TRBJ1-4, the CDR3 gives the full variable domain: DAGVTQSPTHLIKTRGQQVTLRCSPISGHKSVSWYQQVLGQGPQFIFQYYEKEERGRGNFPDRFSARQFPNYSSELNVNALLLGDSALYLCASSSALEKLFFGSGTQLSVL.

The sample holds many counts of this clone. The chain carries TRBV16 and TRBJ1-5; unclear D gene. The CDR3 is made up of 17 amino acids. Germline V gene data show CDR1 as KGHSY and CDR2 as FQNENV. The V end was cut by 2 bases, the J end by 3 bases, with 17 bases between. The chain's CDR3 is CASSQLSDIWANQPQHF. CDR3 bases: TGTGCCAGCAGCCAACTCTCAGATATCTGGGCCAATCAGCCCCAGCATTTT.

Ten or more counts support this clone. The chain joins TRBV30 to TRBJ2-7, with TRBD1 as a possible D gene (6 bases). Trimming took 4 bases from V and 0 from J, leaving 10 bases between them. Germline-derived CDR1 and CDR2 are GTSNPN and SVGIG (reference sequence). This CDR3 is built from 13 residues. CDR3 loop: CAWITDSSYEQYF. CDR3 DNA: TGTGCCTGGATTACGGACAGCTCCTACGAGCAGTACTTC.

This clone came up many times. This rearrangement joins TRBV5-4 to TRBJ1-1, with TRBD1 as a possible D gene (5 bases). The V end lost 0 bases, the J end lost 3 bases, and 9 bases lay between the germline ends. Germline CDR1 and CDR2: SGHNT and YYREEE (reference sequence). There are 14 residues in the CDR3. In nucleotides, the CDR3 is TGTGCCAGCAGCTTGGTCGGAGGGGACACTGAAGCTTTCTTT. This sequence encodes CASSLVGGDTEAFF.

Ten or more counts support this clone. V and J are TRBV29-1 and TRBJ2-4; D gene ambiguous. Germline loops: CDR1 SQVTM, CDR2 ANQGSEA. Trimming left V 4 bases short and J 0 bases short, with 7 bases between. CDR3 length: 13 amino acids. CDR3 coding DNA: TGCAGCGTTGTACAGTTAGCCAAAAACATTCAGTACTTC. This sequence encodes CSVVQLAKNIQYF. The variable domain in full, with the rest retrieved from reference TRBV29-1 and TRBJ2-4, is SAVISQKPSRDICQRGTSLTIQCQVDSQVTMMFWYRQQPGQSLTLIATANQGSEATYESGFVIDKFPISRPNLTFSTLTVSNMSPEDSSIYLCSVVQLAKNIQYFGAGTRLSVL.

This clone occurred many times. The genes are TRBV4-2 and TRBJ2-1; 10 bases line up with TRBD2. This CDR3 spans 16 amino acids. The J segment lost 4 bases and the V segment lost 0 bases, leaving 3 bases of the junction unmatched. The germline gives CDR1 LGHNA, CDR2 YNFKEQ. The CDR3 loop is CASSQDSSGGYNEQFF. CDR3 DNA: TGTGCCAGCAGCCAAGATAGTAGCGGGGGGTACAATGAGCAGTTCTTC.

This clone appeared many times. The chain uses TRBV18 and TRBJ1-2, with D possibly TRBD1 on 5 matching bases. Germline V lookup: CDR1 KGHSH, CDR2 LQKENI. This CDR3 comprises 14 residues. Trimming removed 0 bases from V and 4 bases from J, with 9 bases in between. The CDR3 DNA sequence: TGTGCCAGCTCACCACCGGGGCTGGTCTATGGCTACACCTTC. It codes for CASSPPGLVYGYTF. Looking up the rest from reference TRBV18 and TRBJ1-2 gives the full variable domain: NAGVMQNPRHLVRRRGQEARLRCSPMKGHSHVYWYRQLPEEGLKFMVYLQKENIIDESGMPKERFSAEFPKEGPSILRIQQVVRGDSAAYFCASSPPGLVYGYTFGSGTRLTVV.

This clone was seen repeatedly, ten times or more. The V gene is TRBV28, the J gene TRBJ2-3; 8 nucleotides agree with TRBD1. The germline CDR1 and CDR2 sequences are MDHEN and SYDVKM. The CDR3 runs 15 residues. With V trimmed by 5 bases and J by 2 bases, 6 bases remained unmatched. The CDR3 DNA reads as TGTGCCAGCAGTCCGAGACAGGGGTACACAGATACGCAGTATTTT. Protein product: CASSPRQGYTDTQYF.

This clone was seen repeatedly, ten times or more. This rearrangement joins TRBV15 to TRBJ1-5; 8 bases line up with TRBD1. The V segment lost 2 bases and the J segment 6 bases; nucleotides outside the gene matches: 6. Germline values: CDR1 LNHNV, CDR2 YYDKDF (reference sequence). This CDR3 spans 15 amino acids. The CDR3 DNA is TGTGCCACCAGCAGAACAGGGGGGAAGGGTCAGCCCCAGCATTTT. Translation gives CATSRTGGKGQPQHF.

This clone was recorded many times. The chain has TRBV5-5 and TRBJ2-7, with 8 bases fitting TRBD1. CDR1 is SGHKS and CDR2 is YYEKEE in the germline V gene (reference sequence). The CDR3 is 14 residues long. Trimming took 4 bases from V and 5 from J; bases not matched to a gene: 8. The CDR3 nucleotides read TGTGCCAGCAGCCTAAGGACAGGGATCGACGAGCAGTACTTC. As protein: CASSLRTGIDEQYF.

This clone came up many times. This rearrangement joins TRBV21-1 to TRBJ2-4; the table assigns TRBD2, which was not confirmed against the DNA. TRBV21-1 constitutes a pseudogene. This CDR3 comprises 18 residues. The CDR3 DNA follows: TGTGCCAGCAGCGCCGGGACTAGCGGGAGGGCCCGAGAAAACATTCAGTACTTC. Its translation: CASSAGTSGRARENIQYF.

This clone appeared many times. The chain uses TRBV30 and TRBJ2-6, with D perhaps matching TRBD2 (6 bases). V lost 2 bases to trimming and J lost 4 bases, with 9 bases between them. CDR1 GTSNPN and CDR2 SVGIG come from the germline V gene (reference sequence). The CDR3 runs 14 residues. The DNA for the CDR3 is TGTGCCTGGAGTCCGGGGGTGGGGGCCAACGTCCTGACTTTC. Its translation is CAWSPGVGANVLTF.

This clone was observed many times. This chain uses TRBV28 with TRBJ1-2, with 9 nucleotides matching TRBD1. This CDR3 spans 14 amino acids. Germline V gene data show CDR1 as MDHEN and CDR2 as SYDVKM. V gave up 4 bases and J gave up 8 bases; unmatched junction bases: 8. The CDR3 sequence is CASSSPGQGGGYTF. In DNA form, the CDR3 reads TGTGCCAGCAGTTCTCCGGGACAGGGCGGCGGCTACACCTTC.

This clone occurred many times. The V gene is TRBV4-2, the J gene TRBJ1-1, with 9 positions matching TRBD1. V was clipped by 4 bases and J by 1 base; unmatched bases: 7. The CDR3 covers 16 residues. Germline CDR1 is LGHNA and CDR2 is YNFKEQ. CDR3 in amino acids: CASSPVSTGGNTEAFF. The CDR3 nucleotides read TGTGCCAGCAGCCCCGTATCGACAGGGGGGAACACTGAAGCTTTCTTT.

This clone was observed at least ten times. The gene calls are TRBV7-6 and TRBJ2-1; 8 bases line up with TRBD2. The V segment lost 5 bases and the J segment 2 bases; nucleotides outside the gene matches: 2. CDR3 length: 14 amino acids. The germline gives CDR1 SGHVS, CDR2 FNYEAQ. Here the CDR3 DNA reads TGTGCCAGCAGCCCCGGGGGGGCCTACAATGAGCAGTTCTTC. Translation: CASSPGGAYNEQFF.

This clone was seen ten or more times. V and J are TRBV19 and TRBJ2-2, with 7 bases that match TRBD1. J was trimmed by 5 bases and V by 4 bases; bases with no gene match: 7. Looked up from germline, CDR1 is LNHDA and CDR2 is SQIVND (reference sequence). CDR3 size: 15 residues. This chain's CDR3 is CASSKDRVGTGELFF. The CDR3 nucleotides read TGTGCCAGTAGTAAAGACAGGGTCGGGACCGGGGAGCTGTTTTTT. The full variable domain, completed using reference TRBV19 and TRBJ2-2, is DGGITQSPKYLFRKEGQNVTLSCEQNLNHDAMYWYRQDPGQGLRLIYYSQIVNDFQKGDIAEGYSVSREKKESFPLTVTSAQKNPTAFYLCASSKDRVGTGELFFGEGSRLTVL.

This clone has ten or more counts. The chain has TRBV5-1 and TRBJ2-7, with D tentatively TRBD1 (7 bases). V lost 4 bases and J 4 bases, leaving 15 bases between the germline ends. This CDR3 contains 14 residues. Looked up from germline, CDR1 is SGHRS and CDR2 is YFSETQ. This CDR3 is CASSAGGTAYEQYF. CDR3 sequence (DNA): TGCGCCAGCAGCGCTGGCGGGACAGCGTACGAGCAGTACTTC.

This clone was observed many times. The chain employs TRBV25-1 and TRBJ2-7, with D perhaps TRBD1 (6 bases). CDR1 is MGHDK, CDR2 SYGVNS, per germline. V was pared by 5 bases and J by 4 bases, with 15 bases between. The CDR3 extends over 14 amino acids. CDR3 protein: CASSSAGGGYEQYF. CDR3 coding DNA: TGTGCCAGCAGTTCCGCTGGGGGCGGTTACGAGCAGTACTTC.

In its sample, this clone was seen many times. The genes are TRBV18 and TRBJ1-1, with 8 bases aligning to TRBD1. Trimming cost V 3 bases and J 5 bases; bases outside gene matches: 8. CDR1 KGHSH and CDR2 LQKENI come from the germline V gene. This CDR3 region has 15 residues. In DNA form, the CDR3 reads TGTGCCAGCTCACCTGGTCAGGGGGCCGGAACTGAAGCTTTCTTT. Protein sequence: CASSPGQGAGTEAFF.

This clone was recorded many times. V gene TRBV4-1 combines with J gene TRBJ1-3; D remains unclear. The germline V gene encodes CDR1 MGHRA and CDR2 YSYEKL. CDR3 length equals 14 residues. The V gene lost 7 bases and the J gene lost 1 base, with 11 bases spanning the gap. DNA for the CDR3: TGCGCCAGCACCTACGAGGTTTCTGGAAACACCATATATTTT. Amino acid sequence: CASTYEVSGNTIYF.

The table lists this clone with many counts. DNA of the CDR3: TGTGCCAGCAGCTTGCGCTCTGGGGGACACACAGATACGCAGTATTTT. Translated: CASSLRSGGHTDTQYF. The chain uses TRBV5-4 and TRBJ2-3; D perhaps matches TRBD1 (6 bases). Germline CDR1 and CDR2: SGHNT and YYREEE (reference sequence). V was trimmed by 1 base and J by 2 bases, leaving 14 bases between them. The CDR3 loop spans 16 amino acids.

This chain joins TRBV6-5 and TRBJ1-1; the D gene is possibly TRBD1 (6 bases). Trimming removed 5 bases from V and 5 bases from J, with 12 bases in between. The CDR3 is 13 residues long. CDR1 and CDR2 (germline): MNHEY, SVGAGI. Here the CDR3 DNA reads TGTGCCAGCAGTCGTAAGGGGGGGACTGAAGCTTTCTTT. Translated, it gives CASSRKGGTEAFF.

This clone was counted ten times or more. The CDR3 reads CASRASNGGAGMLWTQYF. The DNA for the CDR3 is TGCGCCAGCAGGGCCAGTAACGGGGGGGCTGGGATGTTGTGGACCCAGTACTTC. The V gene is TRBV10-2, the J gene TRBJ2-5; 8 bases align to TRBD2. Per germline, CDR1 WSHSY and CDR2 SAAADI. The CDR3 extends over 18 amino acids. V dropped 6 bases and J dropped 7; count of bases not matched to a gene: 22.

This clone was seen ten or more times. The chain is built from TRBV11-2 and TRBJ2-1; no clear D gene. Germline CDR1 and CDR2: SGHAT and FQNNGV. Deletions cut 2 bases from V and 9 bases from J, with 2 bases between. This CDR3 region has 10 residues. CDR3 amino acids: CASSLREQFF. In nucleotides, the CDR3 is TGTGCCAGCAGCTTACGTGAGCAGTTCTTC.

In this sample, this clone turned up many times. The V and J genes are TRBV2 and TRBJ2-7, with 14 positions matching TRBD2. Germline lookup yields CDR1 SNHLY and CDR2 FYNNEI. The CDR3 loop spans 19 amino acids. V gave up 6 bases and J gave up 0 bases; unmatched junction bases: 13. This CDR3 is CASRGPRTSGGPSSYEQYF. As DNA, the CDR3 is TGTGCCAGCAGGGGCCCCCGGACTAGCGGGGGGCCGAGCTCCTACGAGCAGTACTTC.

The chain joins TRBV7-3 to TRBJ2-5, with D tentatively TRBD1 (6 bases). With 1 base removed from V and 11 bases from J, the gap between germline ends came to 14 bases. There are 13 residues in the CDR3. From germline, CDR1 is SGHTA and CDR2 FQGTGA. The CDR3 region has the DNA TGTGCCAGCAGCTTAAGGGGGCCCGGTAAGCAGTACTTC. Translation gives CASSLRGPGKQYF.

Ten or more counts support this clone. The chain joins TRBV5-1 to TRBJ2-3; D gene unclear. This CDR3 comprises 14 residues. Between the trimmed V and J ends, which lost 4 bases and 0 bases, there was a span of 9 bases. Germline-derived CDR1 and CDR2 are SGHRS and YFSETQ. The CDR3 nucleotides are TGCGCCAGCAGCCACCCGGGTAGCACAGATACGCAGTATTTT. Protein: CASSHPGSTDTQYF. The variable domain in full, completed from reference TRBV5-1 and TRBJ2-3, reads KAGVTQTPRYLIKTRGQQVTLSCSPISGHRSVSWYQQTPGQGLQFLFEYFSETQRNKGNFPGRFSGRQFSNSRSEMNVSTLELGDSALYLCASSHPGSTDTQYFGPGTRLTVL.